This T cell receptor beta chain originates from a study of blood T cell repertoires in COVID-19. Study summary: The origin of the acute and convalescent COVID-19 samples was the United States, Italy and Spain. Sources were T cells, B-cell-depleted T cells, or PBMCs; the material itself was cDNA or gDNA.

Original data processing: The authors estimated nucleated cell counts from reference gene primer amplification. This table comes from immunoSEQ multiplex PCR, and its TCRdb copy is limited to in-frame clones, with some not included. V, J and clone size are taken as reported in that table, and D and trimming were inferred from the DNA itself. The sample records a few hundred thousand clones, 87% being singletons. Sequenced material: peripheral blood. The clonotype was recovered from a woman aged 50 to 60 with acute or convalescent COVID-19.

The CDR3 DNA is TGTGCCAGCAGCGTTAGGGGGACGGCACGCAATGAGCAGTTCTTC. Its protein product is CASSVRGTARNEQFF. The chain has TRBV7-8 and TRBJ2-1; D might be TRBD1 (6 bases). CDR1 SGHVS and CDR2 FQNEAQ come from the germline V gene. The CDR3 runs 15 residues. The V and J ends lost 5 bases and 6 bases respectively, with 17 bases between them.